The 32 T cell receptor beta chains below were found in one sample sequenced in a study of blood T cell repertoires in COVID-19. Assay used: immunoSEQ multiplex PCR; TCRdb lists only in-frame clones, some missing. The data show some 450,000 clones, approximately 90% seen once. The sequenced material came from peripheral blood. The receptors shown here come from a man between 18 and 29 years old with COVID-19, enrolled during active disease.

In nucleotides, the CDR3 is TGTGCCAGCAGTGTGGGCTTTTCACCCCTCCACTTT. Its translation: CASSVGFSPLHF. This rearrangement joins TRBV2 to TRBJ1-6; D ambiguous. The CDR3 is made up of 12 amino acids. CDR1 is SNHLY, CDR2 FYNNEI, per germline. Trimming took off 4 bases at V and 9 bases at J, with 7 bases between the two ends. Full variable domain (outside the CDR3, taken from reference TRBV2 and TRBJ1-6): EPEVTQTPSHQVTQMGQEVILRCVPISNHLYFYWYRQILGQKVEFLVSFYNNEISEKSEIFDDQFSVERPDGSNFTLKIRSTKLEDSAMYFCASSVGFSPLHFGNGTRLTVT.

This chain connects TRBV4-1 to TRBJ2-1, with 9 bases identical to TRBD1. The CDR3 loop spans 16 amino acids. Germline V lookup: CDR1 MGHRA, CDR2 YSYEKL. V lost 4 bases and J lost 5; bases outside the gene matches: 9. The CDR3 nucleotides read TGCGCCAGCAGCCGCCCCGGGACAGGGAGGAACAATGAGCAGTTCTTC. Its protein product is CASSRPGTGRNNEQFF.

V and J are TRBV2 and TRBJ2-7, with D tentatively TRBD1 (6 bases). The germline V gene encodes CDR1 SNHLY and CDR2 FYNNEI. Trimming pared 6 bases from V and 0 bases from J, leaving 15 bases between. The length of the CDR3 is 15 residues. The CDR3 region has the DNA TGTGCCAGCAGATTACAGGGTCCTAGCTCCTACGAGCAGTACTTC. Translated: CASRLQGPSSYEQYF. The variable domain in full, completed from reference TRBV2 and TRBJ2-7, reads EPEVTQTPSHQVTQMGQEVILRCVPISNHLYFYWYRQILGQKVEFLVSFYNNEISEKSEIFDDQFSVERPDGSNFTLKIRSTKLEDSAMYFCASRLQGPSSYEQYFGPGTRLTVT.

The J gene is TRBJ2-5, the V gene TRBV6-5; D may be TRBD2 (6 bases). Germline V CDR1 and CDR2: MNHEY, SVGAGI. Trimming shortened V by 6 bases and J by 5 bases, and 7 bases separated the two germline ends. CDR3 size: 11 residues. CDR3 loop: CASRAGETQYF. The DNA of the CDR3 is TGTGCCAGCAGGGCGGGGGAGACCCAGTACTTC.

This sequence joins TRBV19 and TRBJ1-2, with 7 bases identical to TRBD1. J was trimmed by 1 base and V by 4 bases; bases with no gene match: 6. The CDR3 contains 15 residues. Germline-derived CDR1 and CDR2 are LNHDA and SQIVND (reference sequence). The CDR3 loop is CASSSRQGRNYGYTF. CDR3 nucleotides: TGTGCCAGTAGTAGCAGACAGGGTCGTAACTATGGCTACACCTTC. Complete variable domain (other parts from reference TRBV19 and TRBJ1-2): DGGITQSPKYLFRKEGQNVTLSCEQNLNHDAMYWYRQDPGQGLRLIYYSQIVNDFQKGDIAEGYSVSREKKESFPLTVTSAQKNPTAFYLCASSSRQGRNYGYTFGSGTRLTVV.

V gene TRBV13 combines with J gene TRBJ2-1, with 13 positions matching TRBD2. The V segment lost 5 bases and the J segment 6 bases; nucleotides outside the gene matches: 13. Per germline, CDR1 PRHDT and CDR2 FYEKMQ (reference sequence). The CDR3 is 18 residues long. Here the CDR3 reads CASSPSGLAGAGGNEQFF. The CDR3 DNA follows: TGTGCCAGCAGCCCAAGCGGACTAGCGGGAGCAGGGGGCAATGAGCAGTTCTTC.

CDR3 loop: CASTQGGGSTDTQYF. As DNA, the CDR3 is TGTGCCAGCACCCAAGGAGGCGGGAGCACAGATACGCAGTATTTT. The V call is TRBV11-3, the J call TRBJ2-3; D perhaps matches TRBD2 (5 bases). Between the trimmed V and J ends, which lost 7 bases and 0 bases, there was a span of 14 bases. CDR1 and CDR2 (germline): SGHNT, YENEEA. CDR3 length equals 15 residues.

The chain is built from TRBV18 and TRBJ2-1; 7 bases map to TRBD1. This CDR3 is built from 15 residues. J lost 9 bases, V lost 0 bases, and 8 bases had no gene match. Germline-derived CDR1 and CDR2 are KGHSH and LQKENI. CDR3 loop: CASSPPFAGGAEQFF. CDR3 coding DNA: TGTGCCAGCTCACCACCGTTTGCAGGGGGAGCTGAGCAGTTCTTC.

V is TRBV3-1 (or the pseudogene TRBV3-2) and J is TRBJ2-2, with 9 positions matching TRBD2. The V segment lost 0 bases and the J segment 3 bases; nucleotides outside the gene matches: 5. This CDR3 contains 17 residues. Per the germline V gene, CDR1 is LGHDT and CDR2 is YNNKEL (reference sequence). The chain's CDR3 is CASSQDWRGGHTGELFF. CDR3 nucleotide sequence: TGTGCCAGCAGCCAAGATTGGCGGGGGGGACACACCGGGGAGCTGTTTTTT.

The chain uses TRBV10-3 and TRBJ1-2, with 9 nucleotides matching TRBD1. Germline loops: CDR1 ENHRY, CDR2 SYGVKD. V shed 3 bases, J shed 8 bases, and the junction held 10 bases outside the gene matches. The CDR3 is 15 residues long. This chain's CDR3 is CAISERDRARRGYTF. CDR3 nucleotides: TGTGCCATCAGTGAAAGGGACAGGGCCCGGCGGGGCTACACCTTC.

This chain connects TRBV5-4 to TRBJ1-3; D is unclear. V lost 1 base, J lost 0 bases, and 8 bases lay in between. Germline-derived CDR1 and CDR2 are SGHNT and YYREEE (reference sequence). The CDR3 consists of 15 residues. The CDR3 region has the DNA TGTGCCAGCAGCTTGACGGCAGGCTCTGGAAACACCATATATTTT. Its protein is CASSLTAGSGNTIYF.

This chain joins TRBV3-1 (or the pseudogene TRBV3-2) and TRBJ2-1; possible D gene TRBD2, 6 bases. Trimming shortened V by 4 bases and J by 0 bases, and 7 bases separated the two germline ends. The CDR3 covers 14 residues. The V gene's germline CDR1 is LGHDT and CDR2 YNNKEL (reference sequence). CDR3 coding DNA: TGTGCCAGCAGCCCAGCGGGCTCCTACAATGAGCAGTTCTTC. Its protein is CASSPAGSYNEQFF.

The chain recombines TRBV19 with TRBJ1-2; 8 bases are shared with TRBD1. The CDR3 totals 15 residues. The germline gives CDR1 LNHDA, CDR2 SQIVND (reference sequence). V shed 3 bases and J 6 bases; nucleotides not matched to a gene: 9. CDR3 sequence: CASSIGTGSRDGYTF. CDR3 in DNA: TGTGCCAGTAGTATTGGGACAGGCTCCCGCGATGGCTACACCTTC. The full variable domain, its missing parts supplied by reference TRBV19 and TRBJ1-2, is DGGITQSPKYLFRKEGQNVTLSCEQNLNHDAMYWYRQDPGQGLRLIYYSQIVNDFQKGDIAEGYSVSREKKESFPLTVTSAQKNPTAFYLCASSIGTGSRDGYTFGSGTRLTVV.

V usage is TRBV24-1 and J usage is TRBJ2-1; 13 bases agree with TRBD2. The CDR3 length is 17 residues. Germline-derived CDR1 and CDR2 are KGHDR and SFDVKD. The V and J ends lost 4 bases and 10 bases, in that order; junction bases with no gene match: 12. The CDR3 loop reads CATSDPGTSGKALEQFF. The CDR3 nucleotides read TGTGCCACCAGTGACCCCGGGACTAGCGGGAAGGCCTTGGAGCAGTTCTTC.

This clone was detected only once. The chain links TRBV12-3 or TRBV12-4 to TRBJ1-5; D uncertain. The V gene lost 6 bases and the J gene lost 3 bases, with 9 bases spanning the gap. CDR3 length: 13 residues. CDR3 sequence: CASRLKNNQPQHF. For the CDR3, the DNA is TGTGCCAGCAGACTGAAAAACAATCAGCCCCAGCATTTT.

This clone was observed once. This chain uses TRBV5-8 with TRBJ2-3; TRBD2 aligns across 9 bases. This CDR3 spans 15 amino acids. The J segment lost 3 bases and the V segment lost 4 bases, leaving 6 bases of the junction unmatched. Per germline, CDR1 SGHTS and CDR2 YDEGEE. The CDR3 DNA follows: TGTGCCAGCAGCCTGACTAGCGGCAAGACAGATACGCAGTATTTT. Its protein product is CASSLTSGKTDTQYF.

The chain has TRBV30 and TRBJ2-7; 9 bases map to TRBD1. Germline CDR1 GTSNPN, CDR2 SVGIG (reference sequence). The CDR3 totals 14 residues. V lost 4 bases and J lost 0; bases outside the gene matches: 4. The CDR3 DNA follows: TGTGCCTGGACCTCGGGACAGGGCTCCTACGAGCAGTACTTC. Translating gives CAWTSGQGSYEQYF.

The chain carries TRBV11-2 and TRBJ1-1; no reliable D call. Germline lookup yields CDR1 SGHAT and CDR2 FQNNGV. The CDR3 sequence is 15 residues long. The V gene lost 4 bases and the J gene lost 0 bases, with 12 bases spanning the gap. The CDR3 DNA reads as TGTGCCAGCAGCTCCATGGCAGGCTTGAACACTGAAGCTTTCTTT. Translated, it gives CASSSMAGLNTEAFF.

This chain connects TRBV14 to TRBJ2-7, with TRBD2 identical over 8 bases. The CDR3 is 13 amino acids. V lost 4 bases, J lost 4 bases, and 3 bases stayed unmatched. Per germline, CDR1 SGHDN and CDR2 FVKESK. CDR3 amino acids: CASSRTSFYEQYF. CDR3 DNA sequence: TGTGCCAGCAGCCGGACTAGCTTTTACGAGCAGTACTTC.

The chain joins TRBV5-6 to TRBJ2-2; D is perhaps TRBD2 (6 bases). The CDR3 runs to 14 residues. Germline values: CDR1 SGHDT, CDR2 YYEEEE. With 0 bases removed from V and 5 bases from J, the gap between germline ends came to 8 bases. Written as DNA, the CDR3 is TGTGCCAGCAGCTTGGAGGCGGGGACCGGGGAGCTGTTTTTT. Amino acid sequence: CASSLEAGTGELFF.

The chain uses TRBV11-2 and TRBJ2-3; tentative D call: TRBD2 (6 bases). CDR3 length: 13 residues. Per the germline V gene, CDR1 is SGHAT and CDR2 is FQNNGV. V lost 3 bases and J 5 bases, leaving 9 bases between the germline ends. CDR3 DNA: TGTGCCAGCAGCTTGCCTAGCGTAGATACGCAGTATTTT. Amino acid sequence: CASSLPSVDTQYF.

J is TRBJ2-7 and V is TRBV14, with TRBD1 as a possible D gene (5 bases). The CDR3 length is 15 residues. Between the trimmed V and J ends, which lost 10 bases and 2 bases, there was a span of 21 bases. CDR1 is SGHDN and CDR2 is FVKESK in the germline V gene. CDR3 sequence (DNA): TGTGCCACCAACTGGGGCGGATTCCGACCCTACGAGCAGTACTTC. This encodes CATNWGGFRPYEQYF. Variable domain in full (rest from reference TRBV14 and TRBJ2-7): EAGVTQFPSHSVIEKGQTVTLRCDPISGHDNLYWYRRVMGKEIKFLLHFVKESKQDESGMPNNRFLAERTGGTYSTLKVQPAELEDSGVYFCATNWGGFRPYEQYFGPGTRLTVT.

The chain couples TRBV4-1 to TRBJ2-2; D not resolved. Germline assignment: CDR1 MGHRA and CDR2 YSYEKL. The germline V and J ends were trimmed by 1 base and 1 base, with 7 bases remaining between them. This CDR3 has 15 residues. CDR3 protein: CASSQVYVNTGELFF. CDR3 nucleotide sequence: TGCGCCAGCAGCCAAGTCTATGTGAACACCGGGGAGCTGTTTTTT.

CDR3 in amino acids: CASSEKTGYGNTIYF. Here the CDR3 DNA reads TGTGCCAGCAGCGAAAAAACAGGGTATGGAAACACCATATATTTT. The rearrangement links TRBV2 to TRBJ1-3; D might be TRBD1 (6 bases). CDR1 and CDR2 (germline): SNHLY, FYNNEI. This CDR3 spans 15 amino acids. V lost 6 bases and J lost 3, with 15 bases in between.

This sequence joins TRBV2 and TRBJ1-4; D gene ambiguous. The germline gives CDR1 SNHLY, CDR2 FYNNEI. Between the trimmed V and J ends, which lost 8 bases and 6 bases, there was a span of 13 bases. The CDR3 contains 13 residues. CDR3 bases: TGTGCCAGCGCTCAAGATACATATGAAAAACTGTTTTTT. It is translated as CASAQDTYEKLFF.

About this clone: The same CDR3 also results from other DNA sequences found in this sample. The rearrangement links TRBV19 to TRBJ1-2; 9 nucleotides match TRBD1. The V gene end was trimmed by 4 bases and the J gene end by 2 bases; junction bases not matched to a gene: 5. CDR3 length equals 15 residues. Germline CDR1 and CDR2: LNHDA and SQIVND (reference sequence). In nucleotides, the CDR3 is TGTGCCAGTAGTAGGGGACAGGGCGGAAACTATGGCTACACCTTC. Translating gives CASSRGQGGNYGYTF.

The chain combines TRBV21-1 with TRBJ1-2; the DNA was not compared with TRBD1, the D call given in the table. TRBV21-1 is described as a pseudogene. The CDR3 runs 14 residues. The CDR3 spells CASSQRDRGGGYTF. The CDR3 bases are TGTGCCAGCAGCCAAAGGGACAGGGGCGGGGGCTACACCTTC.

Here the CDR3 reads CASRRAGGDTGELFF. The CDR3 DNA reads TGTGCCAGCAGAAGGGCAGGGGGAGACACCGGGGAGCTGTTTTTT. The gene calls are TRBV7-3 and TRBJ2-2; 7 bases agree with TRBD1. The CDR3 has 15 amino acids. Germline loops: CDR1 SGHTA, CDR2 FQGTGA. The trim removed 6 bases at V and 3 bases at J, leaving 7 bases unmatched.

The CDR3 region is CASSPQNSPLHF. CDR3 sequence (DNA): TGTGCCAGCAGCCCGCAGAATTCACCCCTCCACTTT. The rearrangement joins TRBV7-8 to TRBJ1-6; D remains unclear. V gave up 5 bases and J gave up 7 bases, with 6 bases separating them. The germline V gene has CDR1 SGHVS and CDR2 FQNEAQ. The CDR3 totals 12 residues. Filled out from reference TRBV7-8 and TRBJ1-6, the complete variable domain reads GAGVSQSPRYKVAKRGQDVALRCDPISGHVSLFWYQQALGQGPEFLTYFQNEAQLDKSGLPSDRFFAERPEGSVSTLKIQRTQQEDSAVYLCASSPQNSPLHFGNGTRLTVT.

The chain uses TRBV19 and TRBJ2-5; D perhaps matches TRBD1 (6 bases). Trimming pared 7 bases from V and 1 base from J, leaving 13 bases between. Looked up from germline, CDR1 is LNHDA and CDR2 is SQIVND (reference sequence). This CDR3 comprises 14 residues. The CDR3: CASKYREFQETQYF. The CDR3 bases are TGTGCCAGTAAATACAGGGAATTCCAAGAGACCCAGTACTTC.

The genes are TRBV5-4 and TRBJ2-6; D unclear. This CDR3 is 15 amino acids long. Germline V lookup: CDR1 SGHNT, CDR2 YYREEE (reference sequence). Trimming left V 1 base short and J 4 bases short, with 9 bases between. This chain's CDR3 is CASSLPQWGANVLTF. CDR3 sequence (DNA): TGTGCCAGCAGCTTGCCCCAGTGGGGGGCCAACGTCCTGACTTTC.

The chain uses TRBV7-2 and TRBJ2-3; D remains unclear. The CDR3 loop spans 12 amino acids. V was pared by 3 bases and J by 2 bases, with 3 bases between. Germline lookup yields CDR1 SGHTA and CDR2 FQGNSA. CDR3 DNA sequence: TGTGCCAGCAGCTTCTACACAGATACGCAGTATTTT. Protein sequence: CASSFYTDTQYF.